Listed below are T cell receptor beta chains from one sample, sequenced in a study of molecular identifiers for immune sequencing clone quantification. TCRdb recomputed calls from the PCR reads with MiXCR, one row per CDR3 protein. This table holds more than 450,000 distinct CDR3 sequences, roughly 25% found once. Sequencing was carried out using naive CD8+ T cells from blood, with Jurkat cell RNA spiked in. The receptors come from a human donor in good health. Some libraries in this study had Jurkat cell RNA spiked in. CDR3s include the opening cysteine and the closing phenylalanine or tryptophan. Fields, in order: D gene, clone size, J gene, V gene, CDR3 DNA, CDR3 protein. D genes are given only for firm matches. Clone size, where shown, is once, few, many, or a class for clones that have expanded.

. | many | TRBJ2-5 | TRBV20-1 | TGCAGTGCTAGAGAGTACCGCGGGTACCAAGAGACCCAGTACTTC | CSAREYRGYQETQYF
TRBD2 | few | TRBJ2-5 | TRBV25-1 | TGTGCCAGCAGTGAATATCGGCTAGCGGGAGCCGCTCTGTACCAAGAGACCCAGTACTTC | CASSEYRLAGAALYQETQYF
. | few | TRBJ2-7 | TRBV11-3 | TGTGCCAGCAGCTCAGGGTATGGACCCTCCTACGAGCAGTACTTC | CASSSGYGPSYEQYF
. | . | TRBJ2-3 | TRBV6-2/TRBV6-3 | TGTGCCAGCAGATCCGGGACCGGCTTTTGGGGCACAGATACGCAGTATTTT | CASRSGTGFWGTDTQYF
. | many | TRBJ2-7 | TRBV25-1 | TGTGCCAGCAGTGGTATCGGGCAGGGGTGGTCCTACGAGCAGTACTTC | CASSGIGQGWSYEQYF
TRBD2 | many | TRBJ2-7 | TRBV5-1 | TGCGCCAGCAGCTTAGAGCTAGCGGCGCCCCCCTACGAGCAGTACTTC | CASSLELAAPPYEQYF
. | few | TRBJ1-1 | TRBV29-1 | TGCAGCGCCACGGGGGTGGGGGACTTCACAAACACTGAAGCTTTCTTT | CSATGVGDFTNTEAFF
. | . | TRBJ1-5 | TRBV21-1 | TGTGCCAGCCCCGGTGGAGGGGCCCAGGGTCAGCCCCAGCATTTT | CASPGGGAQGQPQHF
. | few | TRBJ2-3 | TRBV5-8 | TGTGCCAGCAGCTCGGGGAGGACCAGCACAGATACGCAGTATTTT | CASSSGRTSTDTQYF
TRBD2 | many | TRBJ2-1 | TRBV27 | TGTGCCAGCAGTTCAGGACTAGCGGGGCCCTCCTACAATGAGCAGTTCTTC | CASSSGLAGPSYNEQFF
. | few | TRBJ2-2 | TRBV3-1 | TGTGCCAGCAGCCAAGTCTCCAGGGCGGTTGGGGAGCTGTTTTTT | CASSQVSRAVGELFF
. | . | TRBJ2-7 | TRBV2 | TGTGCCAGCAGTGAAATTACGGCAGGCTGGCAGTACTTC | CASSEITAGWQYF
. | . | TRBJ2-5 | TRBV4-1 | TGCGCCAGCAGCCGCTGGGACTCCTCGACTCAAAAGACCCAGTACTTC | CASSRWDSSTQKTQYF
TRBD1 | many | TRBJ2-3 | TRBV29-1 | TGCAGCGCCGGGGACAGGGTTACAGATACGCAGTATTTT | CSAGDRVTDTQYF
. | . | TRBJ1-6 | TRBV5-6 | TGTGCCAGCAGCTTTTCTACGGCCCCCTATAATTCACCCCTCCACTTT | CASSFSTAPYNSPLHF
. | few | TRBJ1-1 | TRBV6-6 | TGTGCCAGCAGCGCAGGGTCAGGAACTGAAGCTTTCTTT | CASSAGSGTEAFF
. | . | TRBJ1-5 | TRBV23-1 | TGCGCCAGCAGTCAATCAGACGGAGCAAAGCGCAATCAGCCCCAGCATTTT | CASSQSDGAKRNQPQHF
. | . | TRBJ2-1 | TRBV14 | TGTGCCAGCAGCCAAGATATTTTCTATCGGGGTAATGAGCAGTTCTTC | CASSQDIFYRGNEQFF
TRBD2 | . | TRBJ2-2 | TRBV6-5 | TGTGCCAGCAGTTACTCGGCCAGCGGGGGTACAAAAAGGAACACCGGGGAGCTGTTTTTT | CASSYSASGGTKRNTGELFF
TRBD2 | many | TRBJ2-7 | TRBV12-5 | TGTGCTAGTGGACTCACTAGCGGGGGGGCGTACGAGCAGTACTTC | CASGLTSGGAYEQYF
TRBD1 | few | TRBJ2-7 | TRBV4-1 | TGCGCCAGCAGCCAAGAAACGACAGGGGTTAGTTACGAGCAGTACTTC | CASSQETTGVSYEQYF
. | many | TRBJ1-5 | TRBV7-9 | TGTGCCAGCAGCCGGACTGACGATAGCAATCAGCCCCAGCATTTT | CASSRTDDSNQPQHF
. | . | TRBJ2-2 | TRBV6-5 | TGTGCCAGCAGTTACGGTGGATACACCGGGGAGCTGTTTTTT | CASSYGGYTGELFF
TRBD2 | . | TRBJ2-1 | TRBV20-1 | TGCAGTGCTAGAGCTCCTAGCGGCTATGAGCAGTTCTTC | CSARAPSGYEQFF
. | few | TRBJ2-3 | TRBV7-9 | TGTGCCAGCAGCTTGGGATTTCATAGCACAGATACGCAGTATTTT | CASSLGFHSTDTQYF
TRBD2 | . | TRBJ2-2 | TRBV7-9 | TGTGCCAGCAGCTCAACCAGACTAGCGGTGGGAACCGCGAACACCGGGGAGCTGTTTTTT | CASSSTRLAVGTANTGELFF
TRBD2 | many | TRBJ2-7 | TRBV5-1 | TGCGCCAGCAGCTTGGATACGGGGGGACGCAGAGAGCAGTACTTC | CASSLDTGGRREQYF
TRBD2 | . | TRBJ2-5 | TRBV12-3/TRBV12-4 | TGTGCCAGCAGTCCCTGGGTAGCGGGAGTAAAAGAGACCCAGTACTTC | CASSPWVAGVKETQYF
TRBD2 | . | TRBJ2-5 | TRBV5-1 | TGCGCCAGCAGCTTGAGAGCCCTAGCGGGGGGAGAGACCCAGTACTTC | CASSLRALAGGETQYF
. | many | TRBJ1-1 | TRBV12-3/TRBV12-4 | TGTGCCAGCAGCTCTTACATGAACACTGAAGCTTTCTTT | CASSSYMNTEAFF
TRBD2 | . | TRBJ2-7 | TRBV14 | TGTGCCAGCAGCCCGGACAGGGGACTAGCGGGAGGGCCTATCTACGAGCAGTCCTTC | CASSPDRGLAGGPIYEQSF
TRBD1 | few | TRBJ1-2 | TRBV12-3/TRBV12-4 | TGTGCCAGCAGTTTGGGGCAGGGGGATTATTCTGGCTACACCTTC | CASSLGQGDYSGYTF
. | . | TRBJ1-2 | TRBV10-3 | TGTGCCATCAGTGAATCATTAACAGACGTATATGGCTACACCTTC | CAISESLTDVYGYTF
. | . | TRBJ2-7 | TRBV6-2/TRBV6-3 | TGTGCCACAGCCGTGGGGGCTCCCTACGAGCAGTACTTC | CATAVGAPYEQYF
TRBD1 | few | TRBJ1-5 | TRBV4-1 | TGCGCCAGCAGCCGAGGGGGTATAGGGGGCACAGCTGAGCAGCCCCAGCATTTT | CASSRGGIGGTAEQPQHF
. | . | TRBJ1-4 | TRBV20-1 | TGCAGTGCTACAGGGTCCTGGACAGCGATTAATGAAAAACTGTTTTTT | CSATGSWTAINEKLFF
TRBD1 | . | TRBJ2-7 | TRBV7-6 | TGTGCCAGCAGCATCCTGACAGGGGGCGAGCAGTACTTC | CASSILTGGEQYF
. | few | TRBJ1-1 | TRBV9 | TGTGCCAGCAGAGGAATCAGGGAATTGGACACTGAAGCTTTCTTT | CASRGIRELDTEAFF
. | . | TRBJ2-7 | TRBV12-3/TRBV12-4 | TGTGCCAGCAGTTTAGCCGGGCTAGCGAGCTCCTACGAGCAGTACTTC | CASSLAGLASSYEQYF
TRBD1 | . | TRBJ1-1 | TRBV7-6 | TGTGCCAGCGGCGTATACACGGGACAGGGAATGAACACTGAAGCTTTCTTT | CASGVYTGQGMNTEAFF
. | . | TRBJ2-4 | TRBV19 | TGTGCCAGTAGTACCGGAGCGCCAGCCAAAACCATTCAGTACTTC | CASSTGAPAKTIQYF
TRBD2 | . | TRBJ2-3 | TRBV12-3/TRBV12-4 | TGTGCCAGCAGTTTGGCGGGAGAGAGGGCAGATACGCAGTATTTT | CASSLAGERADTQYF
TRBD2 | few | TRBJ2-3 | TRBV9 | TGTGCCAGCAGCCCCGGCGGGGGAGCAGATACGCAGTATTTT | CASSPGGGADTQYF
. | . | TRBJ1-5 | TRBV6-2/TRBV6-3 | TGTGCCAGCAGTTACTCCATTCCGCCCCAGCATTTT | CASSYSIPPQHF
TRBD2 | many | TRBJ2-3 | TRBV27 | TGTGCCAGCAGTTTAGGCTCCTTTAGCGGGAGGGCGCAGTATTTT | CASSLGSFSGRAQYF
. | few | TRBJ2-7 | TRBV9 | TGTGCCAGCAGCGTAGTAGGGTTAGCCGACGCGCAGTACTTC | CASSVVGLADAQYF
TRBD2 | few | TRBJ2-2 | TRBV7-9 | TGTGCCAGCAGCTCATCCGGGACTAGAGCCGGGGAGCTGTTTTTT | CASSSSGTRAGELFF
. | many | TRBJ1-2 | TRBV6-1 | TGTGCCAGCAGTGAAGCGAGAGTAATTGAAGATAACTATGGCTACACCTTC | CASSEARVIEDNYGYTF
. | many | TRBJ2-3 | TRBV12-3/TRBV12-4 | TGTGCCAGCAGTTTGAGGTCAGGTATTACAGATACGCAGTATTTT | CASSLRSGITDTQYF
. | few | TRBJ2-2 | TRBV30 | TGTGCCTGGAGCCCGCTACCTCACACCGGGGAGCTGTTTTTT | CAWSPLPHTGELFF
TRBD2 | . | TRBJ2-1 | TRBV20-1 | TGCAGTGCTAGTACTAGCGCCTCCTACAATGAGCAGTTCTTC | CSASTSASYNEQFF
TRBD2 | many | TRBJ2-5 | TRBV28 | TGTGCCAGCAGTCCTACGACTAGCGGTTACCAAGAGACCCAGTACTTC | CASSPTTSGYQETQYF